This T cell receptor (beta chain) was obtained from a study of T cell responses to AZD1222 COVID-19 vaccine. TCRdb's copy holds only in-frame clones and misses some; the assay was immunoSEQ multiplex PCR. The repertoire holds about 130,000 clones, with about 91% as singletons. The germline V gene encodes CDR1 WNHNN and CDR2 SYGVQD (reference sequence). The CDR3 has 14 residues. Trimming removed 11 bases from V and 0 bases from J, with 17 bases in between. The rearrangement links TRBV10-1 to TRBJ2-7; a possible D gene is TRBD2 (5 bases). This TCR came from an adult in good health. Sequenced material: peripheral blood, taken on day 0 of AZD1222 vaccination. The CDR3 nucleotides are TGCGCCGTGCCCAGCGGACGGAGCTCCTACGAGCAGTACTTC. This translates into CAVPSGRSSYEQYF.